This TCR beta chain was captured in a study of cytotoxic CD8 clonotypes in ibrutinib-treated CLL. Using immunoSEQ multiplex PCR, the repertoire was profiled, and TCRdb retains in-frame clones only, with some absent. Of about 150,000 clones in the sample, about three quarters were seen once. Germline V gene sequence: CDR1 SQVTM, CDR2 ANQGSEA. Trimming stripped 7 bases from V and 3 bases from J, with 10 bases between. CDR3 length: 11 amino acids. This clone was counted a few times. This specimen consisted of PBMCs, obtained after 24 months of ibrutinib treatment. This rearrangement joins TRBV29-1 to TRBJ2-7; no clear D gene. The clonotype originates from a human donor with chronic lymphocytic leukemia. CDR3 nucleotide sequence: TGCAGCGCTCACCTTAACTACGAGCAGTACTTC. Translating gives CSAHLNYEQYF.